Following are 25 T cell receptor beta chains from one sample sequenced in a study of response to subunit inactivated influenza vaccine. MiXCR, applied by TCRdb to the RT-PCR reads, yields one record per CDR3 protein. Found here are about 500,000 distinct CDR3 sequences, 16% of them singletons; the top ten hold 2.5% to 3.5%. The specimen comprised CD4+ T cells sorted from PBMCs, sampled around 25 months after vaccination. Receptor source: a man aged 45-69 years who received an inactivated influenza vaccine.

The rearrangement links TRBV20-1 to TRBJ1-4; D unresolved. The CDR3 has 14 residues. CDR1 DFQATT and CDR2 SNEGSKA come from the germline V gene (reference sequence). V was cut by 6 bases and J by 2 bases, with 13 bases left in between. In DNA form, the CDR3 reads TGCAGTGCCCGCGGTGTGGAGACTAATGAAAAACTGTTTTTT. Its protein product is CSARGVETNEKLFF.

Only a few counts were recorded for this clonotype. CDR3 DNA sequence: TGTGCCAGCAGTTACCGCATGGGACAGGGGCATGGGTACGAGCAGTACTTC. Its protein is CASSYRMGQGHGYEQYF. The chain has TRBV6-5 and TRBJ2-7; 10 bases align to TRBD1. V dropped 2 bases and J dropped 4; count of bases not matched to a gene: 11. Germline lookup yields CDR1 MNHEY and CDR2 SVGAGI. CDR3 length: 17 amino acids.

This clonotype was seen only a few times. The V gene is TRBV20-1, the J gene TRBJ2-1; D tentatively reads TRBD1 or TRBD2 (5 bases each). V lost 3 bases and J 6 bases, leaving 18 bases between the germline ends. The CDR3 contains 15 residues. In germline, CDR1 is DFQATT, CDR2 SNEGSKA (reference sequence). Here the CDR3 reads CSASPSGTGTNEQFF. CDR3 DNA: TGCAGTGCTAGCCCCTCTGGGACCGGAACCAATGAGCAGTTCTTC.

This clonotype was seen only a few times. The CDR3 reads CASSQATRATDTQYF. DNA for the CDR3: TGCGCCAGCAGCCAAGCAACCAGGGCCACAGATACGCAGTATTTT. The rearrangement uses TRBV4-3 and TRBJ2-3; perhaps TRBD1 as D (5 bases). CDR1 and CDR2 (germline): LGHNA, YSLEER. The V end was cut by 1 base, the J end by 2 bases, with 10 bases between. The CDR3 has 15 amino acids.

The chain uses TRBV10-2 and TRBJ2-7; D possibly corresponds to TRBD1 (5 bases). Germline V gene lookup returns CDR1 WSHSY and CDR2 SAAADI. V gave up 4 bases and J gave up 3 bases, with 7 bases separating them. This CDR3 has 12 residues. The CDR3 nucleotides are TGCGCCAGCAGTGTAGGGGTCTACGAGCAGTACTTC. Protein sequence: CASSVGVYEQYF.

This clonotype was recorded at least ten times. The chain uses TRBV7-8 and TRBJ2-7; no definite D call. Germline V lookup: CDR1 SGHVS, CDR2 FQNEAQ. The V end was cut by 1 base, the J end by 5 bases, with 9 bases between. This CDR3 has 13 amino acids. The CDR3 reads CASSLDLGDEQYF. The DNA for the CDR3 is TGTGCCAGCAGCTTAGATTTAGGAGACGAGCAGTACTTC. The whole variable domain, remainder taken from reference TRBV7-8 and TRBJ2-7, is GAGVSQSPRYKVAKRGQDVALRCDPISGHVSLFWYQQALGQGPEFLTYFQNEAQLDKSGLPSDRFFAERPEGSVSTLKIQRTQQEDSAVYLCASSLDLGDEQYFGPGTRLTVT.

This clonotype was observed a handful of times. V gene TRBV3-1 combines with J gene TRBJ1-2; D is ambiguous. The germline gives CDR1 LGHDT, CDR2 YNNKEL (reference sequence). This CDR3 comprises 13 residues. V lost 2 bases and J 0 bases, leaving 4 bases between the germline ends. The CDR3 DNA reads as TGTGCCAGCAGCCAACAGGCTAACTATGGCTACACCTTC. This translates into CASSQQANYGYTF. The variable domain in full, with the rest retrieved from reference TRBV3-1 and TRBJ1-2, is DTAVSQTPKYLVTQMGNDKSIKCEQNLGHDTMYWYKQDSKKFLKIMFSYNNKELIINETVPNRFSPKSPDKAHLNLHINSLELGDSAVYFCASSQQANYGYTFGSGTRLTVV.

This clonotype has a handful of counts. The chain is built from TRBV6-5 and TRBJ2-3; D uncertain. CDR1 is MNHEY and CDR2 is SVGAGI in the germline V gene. The CDR3 length is 12 residues. The germline V and J ends were trimmed by 5 bases and 7 bases, with 10 bases remaining between them. The CDR3 region has the DNA TGTGCCAGCAGTGCGGACCCCAATACGCAGTATTTT. This translates into CASSADPNTQYF.

In this sample, this clonotype turned up a few times. The chain combines TRBV12-3 or TRBV12-4 with TRBJ2-7; a possible D gene is TRBD1 (5 bases). The CDR3 sequence is 12 residues long. With 3 bases removed from V and 5 bases from J, the gap between germline ends came to 8 bases. CDR3 sequence: CASSFQGHEQYF. CDR3 in DNA: TGTGCCAGCAGTTTCCAGGGCCACGAGCAGTACTTC.

The genes are TRBV4-3 and TRBJ2-1; 7 positions agree with TRBD2. V lost 1 base and J lost 2; bases outside the gene matches: 8. The CDR3 runs to 17 residues. Germline loops: CDR1 LGHNA, CDR2 YSLEER. CDR3 sequence reads: CASSQGPPTSTYNEQFF. In DNA form, the CDR3 reads TGCGCCAGCAGCCAAGGGCCGCCGACTAGCACCTACAATGAGCAGTTCTTC.

This clonotype was found a few times. V and J are TRBV20-1 and TRBJ2-7, with 10 nucleotides matching TRBD2. The germline CDR1 and CDR2 sequences are DFQATT and SNEGSKA (reference sequence). J was trimmed by 4 bases and V by 2 bases; bases with no gene match: 8. CDR3 size: 15 residues. This chain's CDR3 is CSARPLTSGLYEQYF. For the CDR3, the DNA is TGCAGTGCTAGACCCTTGACTAGCGGGCTATACGAGCAGTACTTC.

The rearrangement uses TRBV27 and TRBJ1-5; D not resolved. Germline CDR1 MNHEY, CDR2 SMNVEV (reference sequence). The ends were cut back, 0 bases at V and 5 bases at J, with 17 bases in the middle. CDR3 size: 17 residues. CDR3 sequence (DNA): TGTGCCAGCAGTTTATCGATCGTTACCGTTGGGCATCAGCCCCAGCATTTT. Its translation is CASSLSIVTVGHQPQHF.

This clonotype was picked up a small number of times. V and J are TRBV12-3 or TRBV12-4 and TRBJ1-2; the D is unclear. The CDR3 length is 11 residues. The V gene lost 5 bases and the J gene lost 8 bases, with 9 bases spanning the gap. This chain's CDR3 is CASSVTGGYTF. The CDR3 region has the DNA TGTGCCAGCAGTGTCACGGGCGGCTACACCTTC.

This clonotype was counted a few times. The rearrangement links TRBV20-1 to TRBJ2-1; 7 positions agree with TRBD2. The trim removed 0 bases at V and 4 bases at J, leaving 15 bases unmatched. Looked up from germline, CDR1 is DFQATT and CDR2 is SNEGSKA (reference sequence). CDR3 size: 18 residues. The CDR3 bases are TGCAGTGCTAGAGATGGGGGACGCGCGGGAGTCTCGTACAATGAGCAGTTCTTC. It codes for CSARDGGRAGVSYNEQFF.

This clonotype has more than one count but fewer than ten. This sequence joins TRBV4-3 and TRBJ2-1, with 13 bases that match TRBD2. Looked up from germline, CDR1 is LGHNA and CDR2 is YSLEER. The J segment lost 8 bases and the V segment lost 4 bases, leaving 5 bases of the junction unmatched. The CDR3 has 15 residues. This CDR3 is CASSRTSGSSYEQFF. CDR3 nucleotide sequence: TGCGCCAGCAGCCGGACTAGCGGGAGTTCCTATGAGCAGTTCTTC.

The chain is built from TRBV4-2 and TRBJ2-1; 9 bases map to TRBD2. With 1 base clipped from V and 8 bases from J, the junction kept 9 bases outside the gene matches. From germline, CDR1 is LGHNA and CDR2 YNFKEQ. This CDR3 has 16 residues. DNA for the CDR3: TGTGCCAGCAGCCAAGCGAATAGCGGGAGTGGCCATGAGCAGTTCTTC. Translation: CASSQANSGSGHEQFF.

This clonotype showed up many times. The chain uses TRBV20-1 and TRBJ2-5; 12 positions match TRBD2. In germline, CDR1 is DFQATT, CDR2 SNEGSKA (reference sequence). J was trimmed by 0 bases and V by 2 bases; bases with no gene match: 7. The CDR3 covers 17 residues. In DNA, the CDR3 is TGCAGTGCTAGAAGCGGGCTAGCGGGGGGGTACCAAGAGACCCAGTACTTC. Amino acids: CSARSGLAGGYQETQYF.

This clonotype has more than one count but fewer than ten. This chain uses TRBV18 with TRBJ1-3, with unresolved D. The V gene lost 3 bases and the J gene lost 0 bases, with 9 bases spanning the gap. Per germline, CDR1 KGHSH and CDR2 LQKENI. The CDR3 loop spans 15 amino acids. The CDR3 protein is CASSPSKASGNTIYF. Here the CDR3 DNA reads TGTGCCAGCTCACCGTCGAAAGCCTCTGGAAACACCATATATTTT.

This clonotype has a handful of counts. The chain recombines TRBV6-2 or TRBV6-3 with TRBJ1-5; D is undetermined. This CDR3 region has 13 residues. Trimming cost V 7 bases and J 0 bases, with 7 bases left between them. The germline V gene has CDR1 MNHEY and CDR2 SVGEGT. This chain's CDR3 is CASTTVSNQPQHF. The CDR3, as DNA: TGTGCCAGCACAACAGTTAGCAATCAGCCCCAGCATTTT.

This clonotype was picked up one time. The chain combines TRBV20-1 with TRBJ2-3; the D is unclear. The CDR3 has 10 residues. Trimming removed 5 bases at V and 2 bases at J, with 2 bases between. CDR1 is DFQATT, CDR2 SNEGSKA, per germline (reference sequence). The chain's CDR3 is CSADTDTQYF. The CDR3 DNA sequence: TGCAGTGCTGACACAGATACGCAGTATTTT.

Only a few counts were recorded for this clonotype. This sequence joins TRBV7-9 and TRBJ2-1; the match to TRBD2 covers 10 bases. The V and J ends lost 4 bases and 7 bases, in that order; junction bases with no gene match: 13. The CDR3 covers 17 residues. CDR1 is SEHNR, CDR2 FQNEAQ, per germline (reference sequence). CDR3 loop: CASSSQLLAGVGNEQFF. In DNA form, the CDR3 reads TGTGCCAGCAGCTCTCAACTCCTAGCGGGAGTCGGGAATGAGCAGTTCTTC.

A few counts support this clonotype. The chain has TRBV5-1 and TRBJ2-5; no firm D call. The CDR3 sequence is 11 residues long. Germline V gene sequence: CDR1 SGHRS, CDR2 YFSETQ. Trimming took off 7 bases at V and 3 bases at J, with 7 bases between the two ends. CDR3 loop: CASQEEETQYF. The CDR3, as DNA: TGCGCCAGCCAAGAAGAAGAGACCCAGTACTTC.

This clonotype was recorded a few times. This rearrangement joins TRBV15 to TRBJ2-3, with D hard to call. Per the germline V gene, CDR1 is LNHNV and CDR2 is YYDKDF (reference sequence). Trimming pared 6 bases from V and 4 bases from J, leaving 11 bases between. CDR3 size: 13 residues. The CDR3 here is CATSVRIADTQYF. The DNA of the CDR3 is TGTGCCACCAGTGTCCGGATCGCAGATACGCAGTATTTT.

The genes are TRBV15 and TRBJ2-1; maybe TRBD2 (6 bases). The CDR3 has 15 residues. Germline V gene lookup returns CDR1 LNHNV and CDR2 YYDKDF (reference sequence). The V end was cut by 0 bases, the J end by 6 bases, with 12 bases between. The CDR3 region has the DNA TGTGCCACCAGCAGAGATCCGATTAGCGGCAATGAGCAGTTCTTC. Its translation: CATSRDPISGNEQFF.

The J gene is TRBJ1-1, the V gene TRBV12-3 or TRBV12-4; 9 bases align to TRBD1. CDR3 length: 15 residues. V trimming: 2 bases; J trimming: 1 base; junction bases outside the gene matches: 2. Here the CDR3 DNA reads TGTGCCAGCAGTTTACCGACAGGGGGGAACACTGAAGCTTTCTTT. It yields the protein CASSLPTGGNTEAFF.